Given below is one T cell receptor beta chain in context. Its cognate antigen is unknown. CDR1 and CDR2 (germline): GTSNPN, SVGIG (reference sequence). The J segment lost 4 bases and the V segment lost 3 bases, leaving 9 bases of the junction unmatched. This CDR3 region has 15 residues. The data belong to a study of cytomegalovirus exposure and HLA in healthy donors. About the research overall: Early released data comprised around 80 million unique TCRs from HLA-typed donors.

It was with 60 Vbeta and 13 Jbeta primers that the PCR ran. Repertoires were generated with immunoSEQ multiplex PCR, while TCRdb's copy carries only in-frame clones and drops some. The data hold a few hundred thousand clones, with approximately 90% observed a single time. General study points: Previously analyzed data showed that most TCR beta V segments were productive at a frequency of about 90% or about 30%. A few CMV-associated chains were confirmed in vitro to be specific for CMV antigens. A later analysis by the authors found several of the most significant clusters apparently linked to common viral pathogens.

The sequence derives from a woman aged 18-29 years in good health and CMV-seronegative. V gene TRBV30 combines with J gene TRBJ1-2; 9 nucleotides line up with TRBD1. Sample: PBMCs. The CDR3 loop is CAWSPRDRVFYGYTF. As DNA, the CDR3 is TGTGCCTGGAGCCCCCGGGACAGGGTTTTCTATGGCTACACCTTC. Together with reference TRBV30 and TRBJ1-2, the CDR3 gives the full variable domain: SQTIHQWPATLVQPVGSPLSLECTVEGTSNPNLYWYRQAAGRGLQLLFYSVGIGQISSEVPQNLSASRPQDRQFILSSKKLLLSDSGFYLCAWSPRDRVFYGYTFGSGTRLTVV.